The rows below give T cell receptor beta chains drawn from one sample of a study of cytomegalovirus exposure and HLA in healthy donors. The protocol was immunoSEQ multiplex PCR, while the TCRdb copy is restricted to in-frame clones and leaves out a portion. The repertoire holds over 100,000 clones, with roughly 78% as singletons. Sequencing was carried out using PBMCs. All receptors derive from a woman in her thirties or forties in good health and CMV-seronegative. CDR3s include the opening cysteine and the closing phenylalanine or tryptophan. D genes are given only for firm matches. Clone size appears in some rows only: once, few, many, or a class for an expanded clone.

J gene	V gene	CDR3 length	clone size	D gene	CDR3 DNA	CDR3 protein
TRBJ1-1	TRBV7-9	13	few	-	TGTGCCAGCAGCTTATGGGACGAACAGGGAGCTTTCTTT	CASSLWDEQGAFF
TRBJ2-1	TRBV7-2	14	-	TRBD1	TGTGCCAGCAGAAGCGGCAGGGGGTACGGCGAGCAGTTCTTC	CASRSGRGYGEQFF
TRBJ1-1	TRBV15	17	-	-	TGTGCCACCAGCAGGACGCTCTTACAGGTTGGGGACACTGAAGCTTTCTTT	CATSRTLLQVGDTEAFF
TRBJ1-2	TRBV5-5	16	-	-	TGTGCCAGCAGCTTGAGGACAGCGATGATTAACTATGGCTACACCTTC	CASSLRTAMINYGYTF
TRBJ2-2	TRBV28	14	-	-	TGTGCCAGCAGTTTACAGGGGCGAGGAGGGGAGCTGTTTTTT	CASSLQGRGGELFF
TRBJ2-1	TRBV4-3	15	-	-	TGCGCCAGCAGCCCAGCGGTTTCGGGACTGGATGAGCAGTTCTTC	CASSPAVSGLDEQFF
TRBJ1-5	TRBV28	16	-	-	TGCGCCAGCAGTTTATATGGGGCCAGGGCCGTCGCAGCCCAGCATTTT	CASSLYGARAVAAQHF
TRBJ2-7	TRBV30	17	-	-	TGTGCCTGGAGTTACAACTGGGGGGGGCTCTCGGGCTACGAGCAGTACTTC	CAWSYNWGGLSGYEQYF
TRBJ2-1	TRBV6-5	15	-	-	TGTGCCAGCAGCAGAAGACTGGACAGATACAATGAGCAGTTCTTC	CASSRRLDRYNEQFF
TRBJ1-1	TRBV28	14	-	-	TGTGCCAGCAGTTTCGGGGTTGGGTTCACTGAAGCTTTCTTT	CASSFGVGFTEAFF
TRBJ1-1	TRBV21-1	13	-	-	TGTGCCAACCCGACGACTGGGAACACTGAAGCTTTCTTT	CANPTTGNTEAFF
TRBJ1-3	TRBV4-3	17	-	TRBD1	TGCGCCAGCAGCCAAGAAGGAGGACAGGGAGCTGGAAACACCATATATTTT	CASSQEGGQGAGNTIYF
TRBJ2-1	TRBV9	16	-	TRBD2	TGTGCCAGCAGCCCGCGACCGATGGGAGGGTACAATGAGCAGTTCTTC	CASSPRPMGGYNEQFF
TRBJ2-2	TRBV25-1	15	-	TRBD2	TGTGCCAGCAGTGAGCTAGCGGGAGTTACCGGGGAGCTGTTTTTT	CASSELAGVTGELFF
TRBJ2-3	TRBV5-5	14	-	-	TGTGCCAGCAGCTTCCGGGAAAACACAGATACGCAGTATTTT	CASSFRENTDTQYF
TRBJ2-7	TRBV11-2	14	-	-	TGTGCCAGCAGCAATCTAGCTTCCCTCCGCGAGCAGTACTTC	CASSNLASLREQYF
TRBJ2-4	TRBV13	17	-	TRBD2	TGTGCCAGCAGCTCGAATAGACTAGCGGGAGGGCCTAACATTCAGTACTTC	CASSSNRLAGGPNIQYF
TRBJ1-5	TRBV6-5	14	-	-	TGTGCCAGCACCCTTTTCTATAGCAATCAGCCCCAGCATTTT	CASTLFYSNQPQHF
TRBJ2-1	TRBV10-2	15	-	TRBD1	TGCGCCAGCAGGGGGGACAGGACTGGCTACAATGAGCAGTTCTTC	CASRGDRTGYNEQFF
TRBJ1-1	TRBV10-3	15	-	-	TGTGCCATCAGTGAGACCCAGGGTGGGAACACTGAAGCTTTCTTT	CAISETQGGNTEAFF
TRBJ2-1	TRBV5-1	16	-	TRBD2	TGCGCCAGCAGCTTGGAGTTAGCGGGAGGTAGGGCTGAGCAGTTCTTC	CASSLELAGGRAEQFF
TRBJ2-3	TRBV6-6	15	-	TRBD2	TGTGCCAGCACGTACTTAGCGGGAGCTACGGATACGCAGTATTTT	CASTYLAGATDTQYF
TRBJ1-4	TRBV7-2	14	-	TRBD1	TGTGCCAGCAGCTTGGACAGGAGTGACGAAAAACTGTTTTTT	CASSLDRSDEKLFF
TRBJ2-3	TRBV4-1	16	-	-	TGCGCCAGCAGCCAAGGCAGGTTACTCAGCACAGATACGCAGTATTTT	CASSQGRLLSTDTQYF
TRBJ2-1	TRBV7-6	19	-	-	TGTGCCAGCAGGCGATCAGGGGGCAGCAGAGCGGGGCAGCGCAATGAGCAGTTCTTC	CASRRSGGSRAGQRNEQFF
TRBJ2-3	TRBV28	15	-	TRBD1	TGTGCCAGCAGTTTAGACAGGGTCATAACAGATACGCAGTATTTT	CASSLDRVITDTQYF
TRBJ2-2	TRBV21-1	20	once	-	TGTGCCAGCAGCAAATTCCTGGGGGTCACAGGGGGCGATGACACCGGGGAGCTGTTTTTT	CASSKFLGVTGGDDTGELFF
TRBJ1-2	TRBV6-1	14	-	TRBD1	TGTGCCAACAAAAGGGACAGGGAAGTAAGTGGCTACACCTTC	CANKRDREVSGYTF
TRBJ2-7	TRBV13	17	few	-	TGTGCCAGCACCCACCAAAGCGGACAGCCATGGGGGTACGAGCAGTACTTC	CASTHQSGQPWGYEQYF
TRBJ2-3	TRBV15	15	-	-	TGTGCCACCAGCAGACGGGGGAGAAGCACAGATACGCAGTATTTT	CATSRRGRSTDTQYF
TRBJ1-5	TRBV5-6	14	-	-	TGTGCCAGCAACCTACAGGGAAGGGGACAGCCCCAGCATTTT	CASNLQGRGQPQHF
TRBJ2-2	TRBV28	15	-	-	TGTGCCAGCAGTTTTGCGGGAACGAACACCGGGGAGCTGTTTTTT	CASSFAGTNTGELFF
TRBJ2-5	TRBV19	16	-	-	TGTGCCAGTAGTATGGGAGGGGGACCTTACCAAGAGACCCAGTACTTC	CASSMGGGPYQETQYF
TRBJ1-2	TRBV27	14	-	-	TGTGCCAGCAGTTTAGGCGCCAGGGGTTATGGCTACACCTTC	CASSLGARGYGYTF
TRBJ1-1	TRBV25-1	18	-	TRBD1	TGTGCCAGCAGTGAATATACCGGGGGCAGGGGGTTGGGCACTGAAGCTTTCTTT	CASSEYTGGRGLGTEAFF
TRBJ2-7	TRBV20-1	10	-	-	TGCAGTGCTCAGGGCTACGAGCAGTACTTC	CSAQGYEQYF
TRBJ2-7	TRBV27	15	-	TRBD2	TGTGCCAGCAGTGTGACTAGCGGGAGAGTTTACGAGCAGTACTTC	CASSVTSGRVYEQYF
TRBJ1-4	TRBV7-9	14	-	-	TGTGCCAGCAGCTTAGTTGACAGCTATGAAAAACTGTTTTTT	CASSLVDSYEKLFF
TRBJ1-1	TRBV6-1	12	-	-	TGTGCCAGTCGGACACCCAACACTGAAGCTTTCTTT	CASRTPNTEAFF
TRBJ1-1	TRBV6-5	15	-	-	TGTGCCAGCAGACCCCCCAGGGGAGCAAACACTGAAGCTTTCTTT	CASRPPRGANTEAFF
TRBJ2-3	TRBV19	16	-	-	TGTGCCAGTAGTACCCGTCCCAGACAGCCTACAGATACGCAGTATTTT	CASSTRPRQPTDTQYF
TRBJ1-1	TRBV1	10	-	-	TGCACCAGAGGGGACACTGAAGCTTTCTTT	CTRGDTEAFF
TRBJ2-3	TRBV7-2	17	-	TRBD2	TGTGCCAGCAGCTTGGAGAGACTAGCGGGAGCATCATATACGCAGTATTTT	CASSLERLAGASYTQYF
TRBJ2-1	TRBV7-2	16	-	TRBD2	TGTGCCAGCAGCTTGAGCGGGAGGAGCTCCTACAATGAGCAGTTCTTC	CASSLSGRSSYNEQFF
TRBJ2-1	TRBV19	14	-	-	TGTGCCAGTGGGTACGGGAGACCTCACAATGAGCAGTTCTTC	CASGYGRPHNEQFF
TRBJ2-7	TRBV7-2	14	few	-	TGTGCCAGCAGCTTAGAGCACAGTTCCTACGAGCAGTACTTC	CASSLEHSSYEQYF
TRBJ1-2	TRBV28	12	-	-	TGTGCCAGCAGTTCCCAGGGTCATGGCTACACCTTC	CASSSQGHGYTF
TRBJ2-7	TRBV6-1	15	-	TRBD2	TGTGCCAGCGGGGGACTAGCGGGGGTTAGGGGCGAGCAGTACTTC	CASGGLAGVRGEQYF
TRBJ2-7	TRBV7-9	12	-	-	TGTTCCAGCAGCTTCAGGCCCCACGAGCAGTACTTC	CSSSFRPHEQYF
TRBJ2-7	TRBV6-4	15	-	-	TGTGCCAGCAGTGAGAACAGGGAAAAACCCTACGAGCAGTACTTC	CASSENREKPYEQYF
TRBJ1-1	TRBV30	13	-	TRBD1	TGTGCCTGGAGGCAGGGGGCAGGTGCGTTGGCTTTCTTT	CAWRQGAGALAFF